The following is a T cell receptor (beta chain) sequence with its context. The V gene end was trimmed by 10 bases and the J gene end by 4 bases; junction bases not matched to a gene: 6. Germline CDR1 LNHDA, CDR2 SQIVND (reference sequence). This CDR3 comprises 13 residues. Authors' data handling: Reference gene primer amplification gave nucleated cell count estimates. Profiled with immunoSEQ multiplex PCR; TCRdb holds only in-frame clones, not every one. Clone size and the V and J calls come from that table; the DNA yielded D and trimming. Of roughly 59,000 clones in the sample, approximately 83% were seen once. The data belong to a study of blood T cell repertoires in COVID-19. Overall study context: Material from acute and convalescent COVID-19 was sourced from the United States, Italy and Spain. The analysed material was cDNA or gDNA that came from T cells, B-cell-depleted T cells, or PBMCs.

The chain carries TRBV19 and TRBJ1-1, with 10 bases identical to TRBD1. This receptor was obtained from a woman older than 75 with acute or convalescent COVID-19. Sample: peripheral blood. CDR3 in amino acids: CATYDRGLTEAFF. The CDR3 DNA reads TGTGCCACCTACGACAGGGGGCTCACTGAAGCTTTCTTT. Complete variable domain (other parts from reference TRBV19 and TRBJ1-1): DGGITQSPKYLFRKEGQNVTLSCEQNLNHDAMYWYRQDPGQGLRLIYYSQIVNDFQKGDIAEGYSVSREKKESFPLTVTSAQKNPTAFYLCATYDRGLTEAFFGQGTRLTVV.